These T cell receptor beta chains were read from a single sample in a study of blood T cell repertoires in COVID-19. Only in-frame clones appear in the TCRdb table, and some are missing; sequencing was by immunoSEQ multiplex PCR. This sample has some 33,000 clones; roughly 90% occur once, and the top ten carry 2% to 2.5%. The sequencing sample was made of peripheral blood. These receptors originate from a human donor in a cohort sampled during active COVID-19. Each CDR3 is given with its conserved first and last residue. Fields, in order: V gene, clone size, D gene, J gene, CDR3 DNA, CDR3 protein. The D gene is left open where the match is weak. Size tells how often a clone was seen (once, few, many) or the class of an expanded clone, and some rows leave it out.

>TRBV27|NA|NA|TRBJ1-1
TGTGCCAGCAGTAGACTCCTTGGCCAGCCTGAAGCTTTCTTT
CASSRLLGQPEAFF
>TRBV7-2|NA|TRBD2|TRBJ2-3
TGTGCCAGCAGCTTAGGATTGGGACTAGCGGGGTTGTCCACAGATACGCAGTATTTT
CASSLGLGLAGLSTDTQYF
>TRBV7-9|few|TRBD1|TRBJ1-2
TGTGCCAGCAGCCAAACAGGGGTAAACAACTATGGCTACACCTTC
CASSQTGVNNYGYTF
>TRBV28|NA|NA|TRBJ2-1
TGTGCCAGCAGTTTTTACAGGGCTGAGCAGTTCTTC
CASSFYRAEQFF
>TRBV9|NA|TRBD2|TRBJ2-3
TGTGCCAGCACCAAAACCTCTAGCGGGGGGCTGTCTAGCACAGATACGCAGTATTTT
CASTKTSSGGLSSTDTQYF
>TRBV7-3|NA|TRBD1|TRBJ2-7
TGTGCCAGCAGCGTCTCCGGGACAGGCTACTACGAGCAGTACTTC
CASSVSGTGYYEQYF
>TRBV5-4|NA|TRBD2|TRBJ2-5
TGTGCCAGCAGCCCCGGGGGGAAGGAGACCCAGTACTTC
CASSPGGKETQYF
>TRBV2|once|TRBD1|TRBJ1-4
TGTGCCAGCAGCCGGGACAGCACTAATGAAAAACTGTTTTTT
CASSRDSTNEKLFF
>TRBV5-1|once|NA|TRBJ1-3
TGCGCCAGCAGCTCCGGGACATACCTTGGAAACACCATATATTTT
CASSSGTYLGNTIYF
>TRBV5-1|NA|NA|TRBJ2-5
TGCGCCAGCAGCTTCCTCCAAGAGACCCAGTACTTC
CASSFLQETQYF
>TRBV27|once|NA|TRBJ2-1
TGTGCCAGCAGCTCGGGACATAGGGATGAGCAGTTCTTC
CASSSGHRDEQFF
>TRBV11-2|NA|NA|TRBJ1-6
TGTGCCAGCAGCTTGGGCGAGGGTTCACCCCTCCACTTT
CASSLGEGSPLHF
>TRBV2|NA|NA|TRBJ1-6
TGTGCCAGCAGGGGGGGAACCTATAATTCACCCCTCCACTTT
CASRGGTYNSPLHF
>TRBV6-1|NA|NA|TRBJ1-1
TGTGCCAGCAGTGAATCAGACACCATGAACACTGAAGCTTTCTTT
CASSESDTMNTEAFF
>TRBV19|NA|TRBD1|TRBJ2-1
TGTGCCAGTAGTGTGACAGGGAGCTCCTACAATGAGCAGTTCTTC
CASSVTGSSYNEQFF